The 29 T cell receptor beta chains presented below share a single source sample, sequenced in a study of OX40 agonist ivuxolimab in advanced cancers. Method: immunoSEQ multiplex PCR; TCRdb's copy keeps in-frame clones and lacks some. Of around 64,000 clones in the sample, 84% were seen once. The starting material was CD4+ or CD8+ T cells sorted from blood, obtained in a trial of the OX40 agonist ivuxolimab. The source is an adult with an advanced solid tumor such as melanoma, head and neck, liver or kidney cancer.

The V and J genes are TRBV5-1 and TRBJ2-1; TRBD2 matches 8 bases. CDR3 length: 17 amino acids. Trimming took 1 base from V and 3 from J; bases not matched to a gene: 9. Germline V gene data show CDR1 as SGHRS and CDR2 as YFSETQ. CDR3 in amino acids: CASSLNSPAGVYNEQFF. The DNA of the CDR3 is TGCGCCAGCAGCTTGAATTCCCCAGCGGGGGTCTACAATGAGCAGTTCTTC.

V gene TRBV10-3 combines with J gene TRBJ2-4; D call uncertain. The V end lost 3 bases, the J end lost 0 bases, and 9 bases lay between the germline ends. Per the germline V gene, CDR1 is ENHRY and CDR2 is SYGVKD. The CDR3 extends over 15 amino acids. The DNA for the CDR3 is TGTGCCATCAGTGAACCAGGTTCAGCCAAAAACATTCAGTACTTC. Its protein is CAISEPGSAKNIQYF.

The rearrangement joins TRBV5-1 to TRBJ2-7, with 10 bases lining up with TRBD1. CDR3 length: 16 amino acids. From germline, CDR1 is SGHRS and CDR2 YFSETQ. The V gene end was trimmed by 3 bases and the J gene end by 3 bases; junction bases not matched to a gene: 9. The CDR3 DNA follows: TGCGCCAGCAGCTCCATAGGGGGACAGGGGTACTACGAGCAGTACTTC. It translates to CASSSIGGQGYYEQYF.

The V gene is TRBV7-2, the J gene TRBJ1-2; D gene unclear. The germline V gene encodes CDR1 SGHTA and CDR2 FQGNSA. The length of the CDR3 is 12 residues. V was trimmed by 4 bases and J by 4 bases, leaving 7 bases between them. The CDR3, as DNA: TGTGCCAGCAGCTCCCCTCTCTATGGCTACACCTTC. Its translation is CASSSPLYGYTF.

Details on this clone: Mismatch with germline at one junction end may stem from a read error. V usage is TRBV6-5 and J usage is TRBJ2-7; tentatively, D is TRBD1 or TRBD2 (6 bases each). Germline lookup yields CDR1 MNHEY and CDR2 SVGAGI. CDR3 length: 11 amino acids. This CDR3 is CASRWGAQGFF. As DNA, the CDR3 is TGTGCCAGCCGCTGGGGGGCGCAGGGTTTCTTC.

The rearrangement joins TRBV14 to TRBJ2-7; D possibly matches TRBD1 or TRBD2 (5 bases each). V was clipped by 2 bases and J by 3 bases, with 20 bases between them. Germline CDR1 reads SGHDN; CDR2 reads FVKESK. CDR3 length equals 17 residues. The CDR3 DNA reads TGTGCCAGCAGCCAAAAAAGCAGGGTTATAGGAGGCTACGAGCAGTACTTC. It encodes CASSQKSRVIGGYEQYF.

J is TRBJ1-2 and V is TRBV14; D unresolved. The CDR3 spans 15 residues. The germline V gene has CDR1 SGHDN and CDR2 FVKESK. V gave up 2 bases and J gave up 7 bases, with 17 bases separating them. The DNA of the CDR3 is TGTGCCAGCAGCCAAAGACTGGGCGGTGCGAGTGGCTACACCTTC. It encodes CASSQRLGGASGYTF.

V and J are TRBV9 and TRBJ2-2, with D tentatively TRBD1 or TRBD2 (5 bases each). Trimming took off 9 bases at V and 6 bases at J, with 18 bases between the two ends. Germline assignment: CDR1 SGDLS and CDR2 YYNGEE. The CDR3 sequence is 14 residues long. The CDR3 is CATNRDPGAGELFF. The CDR3 DNA sequence: TGTGCCACAAACCGGGACCCGGGCGCCGGGGAGCTGTTTTTT.

This clone was seen more than once but under ten times. V usage is TRBV7-2 and J usage is TRBJ1-3; D is uncertain. The germline gives CDR1 SGHTA, CDR2 FQGNSA. This CDR3 has 13 residues. The V end was cut by 5 bases, the J end by 0 bases, with 5 bases between. The DNA for the CDR3 is TGTGCCAGCAGCACAAACTCTGGAAACACCATATATTTT. Amino acids: CASSTNSGNTIYF.

This chain connects TRBV4-1 to TRBJ1-6; D uncertain. The V and J ends lost 1 base and 6 bases respectively, with 13 bases between them. CDR3 length: 16 residues. The germline V gene encodes CDR1 MGHRA and CDR2 YSYEKL. This chain's CDR3 is CASSQVLTYRNSPLHF. CDR3 in DNA: TGCGCCAGCAGCCAAGTTCTAACCTACCGTAATTCACCCCTCCACTTT.

By frequency in the sample, this clone is medium-sized. The same CDR3 is also encoded by other DNA sequences in this sample. The gene calls are TRBV27 and TRBJ1-1; TRBD1 might be the D (6 bases). The CDR3 loop spans 13 amino acids. With 5 bases removed from V and 3 bases from J, the gap between germline ends came to 10 bases. CDR1 and CDR2 (germline): MNHEY, SMNVEV (reference sequence). CDR3 nucleotides: TGTGCCAGCAGTCTACAGGGCGACACTGAAGCTTTCTTT. This sequence encodes CASSLQGDTEAFF.

The J gene is TRBJ1-5, the V gene TRBV4-3; TRBD1 matches at 7 bases. This CDR3 has 14 residues. V lost 4 bases and J lost 1; bases outside the gene matches: 1. CDR1 is LGHNA and CDR2 is YSLEER in the germline V gene. CDR3 amino acids: CASSRQGSNQPQHF. CDR3 DNA: TGCGCCAGCAGCCGACAGGGAAGCAATCAGCCCCAGCATTTT.

The chain recombines TRBV2 with TRBJ2-2, with 7 bases identical to TRBD2. J lost 3 bases, V lost 3 bases, and 4 bases had no gene match. In germline, CDR1 is SNHLY, CDR2 FYNNEI. This CDR3 comprises 15 residues. The CDR3 DNA reads TGTGCCAGCAGTGACGAGCGGGGAGACACCGGGGAGCTGTTTTTT. Translation gives CASSDERGDTGELFF. Supplemented by reference TRBV2 and TRBJ2-2, the full variable domain reads EPEVTQTPSHQVTQMGQEVILRCVPISNHLYFYWYRQILGQKVEFLVSFYNNEISEKSEIFDDQFSVERPDGSNFTLKIRSTKLEDSAMYFCASSDERGDTGELFFGEGSRLTVL.

V gene TRBV9 combines with J gene TRBJ2-7; 9 bases map to TRBD1. V lost 3 bases and J lost 5; bases outside the gene matches: 6. The CDR3 sequence is 14 residues long. CDR1 and CDR2 (germline): SGDLS, YYNGEE. As DNA, the CDR3 is TGTGCCAGCAGCGCGGGACAGGGAAGTCACGAGCAGTACTTC. This gives the protein CASSAGQGSHEQYF.

Sample share makes this clone medium-sized. The rearrangement joins TRBV11-2 to TRBJ1-6, with 8 nucleotides matching TRBD1. The CDR3 has 18 residues. Trimming took 3 bases from V and 4 from J; bases not matched to a gene: 11. The germline V gene encodes CDR1 SGHAT and CDR2 FQNNGV. CDR3 nucleotide sequence: TGTGCCAGCAGCTTTGACTTGGGACAGGTTAATTATAATTCACCCCTCCACTTT. Protein sequence: CASSFDLGQVNYNSPLHF.

This chain uses TRBV5-1 with TRBJ2-1; unclear D gene. Trimming removed 4 bases from V and 4 bases from J, with 15 bases in between. CDR3 size: 15 residues. CDR1 and CDR2 from the germline V gene are SGHRS and YFSETQ. CDR3 residues: CASSLGDSNYNEQFF. In DNA form, the CDR3 reads TGCGCCAGCAGCCTTGGCGATTCAAATTACAATGAGCAGTTCTTC.

The rearrangement joins TRBV10-2 to TRBJ2-1; D tentatively reads TRBD1 or TRBD2 (5 bases each). Germline CDR1 reads WSHSY; CDR2 reads SAAADI. V dropped 3 bases and J dropped 5 bases, with 14 bases sitting between them. The CDR3 extends over 15 amino acids. The CDR3 spells CASSDPGASHNEQFF. In DNA form, the CDR3 reads TGCGCCAGCAGTGACCCTGGGGCTAGCCACAATGAGCAGTTCTTC.

This chain connects TRBV2 to TRBJ1-2; no clear D. Per the germline V gene, CDR1 is SNHLY and CDR2 is FYNNEI. The CDR3 loop spans 15 amino acids. The germline V and J ends were trimmed by 7 bases and 0 bases, with 15 bases remaining between them. The CDR3 nucleotides read TGTGCCAGCACTGGTTTCGGACGTTCTAACTATGGCTACACCTTC. Residues: CASTGFGRSNYGYTF.

This chain connects TRBV6-6 to TRBJ1-1; no clear D. Germline CDR1 is MNHNY and CDR2 is SVGAGI (reference sequence). V was clipped by 6 bases and J by 5 bases, with 7 bases between them. The CDR3 runs to 11 residues. CDR3 loop: CASRRGTEAFF. CDR3 bases: TGTGCCAGCAGGCGGGGTACTGAAGCTTTCTTT.

The rearrangement links TRBV7-9 to TRBJ2-1, with D perhaps TRBD1 (6 bases). CDR1 is SEHNR, CDR2 FQNEAQ, per germline (reference sequence). V was shortened by 2 bases and J by 1 base, with 9 bases between the two germline ends. This CDR3 has 15 amino acids. The CDR3 loop reads CASSLLGASYNEQFF. The CDR3 DNA follows: TGTGCCAGCAGCTTATTGGGGGCTTCCTACAATGAGCAGTTCTTC. The entire variable domain, with the rest obtained from reference TRBV7-9 and TRBJ2-1, is as follows: DTGVSQNPRHKITKRGQNVTFRCDPISEHNRLYWYRQTLGQGPEFLTYFQNEAQLEKSRLLSDRFSAERPKGSFSTLEIQRTEQGDSAMYLCASSLLGASYNEQFFGPGTRLTVL.

This chain uses TRBV6-5 with TRBJ2-1, with a possible D match to TRBD1 (5 bases). There are 13 residues in the CDR3. Per the germline V gene, CDR1 is MNHEY and CDR2 is SVGAGI. V dropped 7 bases and J dropped 0 bases, with 7 bases sitting between them. The CDR3 protein is CASMTASYNEQFF. The CDR3 DNA reads as TGTGCCAGCATGACAGCCTCCTACAATGAGCAGTTCTTC.

The rearrangement joins TRBV10-3 to TRBJ2-3; no clear D gene. Germline V gives CDR1 ENHRY, CDR2 SYGVKD. CDR3 length: 15 residues. The V gene lost 3 bases and the J gene lost 3 bases, with 13 bases spanning the gap. The CDR3 protein is CAISDLGLGTDTQYF. CDR3 bases: TGTGCCATCAGTGATCTAGGGTTAGGGACAGATACGCAGTATTTT.

The chain employs TRBV4-3 and TRBJ1-4, with 11 bases that match TRBD1. Trimming cost V 4 bases and J 8 bases; bases outside gene matches: 3. This CDR3 has 14 residues. CDR1 LGHNA and CDR2 YSLEER come from the germline V gene. Here the CDR3 reads CASSRDRGLEKLFF. In nucleotides, the CDR3 is TGCGCCAGCAGCCGGGACAGGGGGTTGGAAAAACTGTTTTTT.

V is TRBV11-3 and J is TRBJ2-3, with 9 bases identical to TRBD2. CDR3 length equals 18 residues. Germline CDR1 and CDR2: SGHNT and YENEEA. Trimming cost V 5 bases and J 6 bases; bases outside gene matches: 18. The CDR3 sequence is CASSPQPRTSAGLDTQYF. The CDR3 nucleotides are TGTGCCAGCAGCCCCCAACCCAGGACTAGCGCGGGATTGGATACGCAGTATTTT.

This chain joins TRBV10-3 and TRBJ2-7; D is unclear. With 2 bases removed from V and 3 bases from J, the gap between germline ends came to 17 bases. The length of the CDR3 is 16 residues. Germline CDR1 and CDR2: ENHRY and SYGVKD. CDR3 residues: CAISEKELPLNYEQYF. In nucleotides, the CDR3 is TGTGCCATCAGTGAGAAAGAACTCCCCCTTAACTACGAGCAGTACTTC.

The gene calls are TRBV13 and TRBJ2-1; possible D gene TRBD2, 6 bases. The germline V gene encodes CDR1 PRHDT and CDR2 FYEKMQ (reference sequence). Trimming stripped 5 bases from V and 0 bases from J, with 17 bases between. CDR3 length: 17 residues. CDR3 loop: CASSGGPGARSYNEQFF. As DNA, the CDR3 is TGTGCCAGCAGCGGAGGACCGGGAGCGCGCTCCTACAATGAGCAGTTCTTC.

The V and J genes are TRBV29-1 and TRBJ2-7; D is tentatively TRBD1 or TRBD2 (5 bases each). The germline CDR1 and CDR2 sequences are SQVTM and ANQGSEA. The CDR3 runs 12 residues. V was pared by 4 bases and J by 1 base, with 8 bases between. The CDR3 DNA reads as TGCAGCGTTGGAGGGGAGTCCTACGAGCAGTACTTC. As protein: CSVGGESYEQYF.

This clone has a handful of counts. This chain connects TRBV19 to TRBJ1-2; D gene uncertain. Germline CDR1 and CDR2: LNHDA and SQIVND (reference sequence). Deletions cut 7 bases from V and 5 bases from J, with 14 bases between. The CDR3 totals 13 residues. The CDR3 region has the DNA TGTGCCAGTACGAGGTCCGAAGGGTATGGCTACACCTTC. This translates into CASTRSEGYGYTF.

The CDR3 DNA reads as TGTGCCAGTAGTATTGTCCGGGGGCAGGGTGAAGCTTTCTTT. This translates into CASSIVRGQGEAFF. This chain connects TRBV19 to TRBJ1-1, with D tentatively TRBD1 (6 bases). Trimming cost V 3 bases and J 7 bases, with 15 bases left between them. The germline gives CDR1 LNHDA, CDR2 SQIVND (reference sequence). The CDR3 is 14 amino acids.